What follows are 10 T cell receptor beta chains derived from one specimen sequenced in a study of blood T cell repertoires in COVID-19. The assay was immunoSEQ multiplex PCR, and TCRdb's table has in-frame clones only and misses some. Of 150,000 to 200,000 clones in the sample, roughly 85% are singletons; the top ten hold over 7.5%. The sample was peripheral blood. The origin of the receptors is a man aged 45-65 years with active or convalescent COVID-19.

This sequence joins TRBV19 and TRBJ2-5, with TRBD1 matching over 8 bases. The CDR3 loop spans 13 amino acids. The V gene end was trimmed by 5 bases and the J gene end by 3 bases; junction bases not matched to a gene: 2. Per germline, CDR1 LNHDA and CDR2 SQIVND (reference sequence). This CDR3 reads CASSPTGEETQYF. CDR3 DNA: TGTGCCAGTAGTCCGACAGGGGAAGAGACCCAGTACTTC.

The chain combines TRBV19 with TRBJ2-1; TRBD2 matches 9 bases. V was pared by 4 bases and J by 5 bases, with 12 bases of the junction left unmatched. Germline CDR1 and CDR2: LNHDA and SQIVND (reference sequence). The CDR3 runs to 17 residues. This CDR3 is CASSKGGSGRSHNEQFF. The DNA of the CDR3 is TGTGCCAGTAGTAAGGGGGGCAGCGGGAGGAGCCACAATGAGCAGTTCTTC.

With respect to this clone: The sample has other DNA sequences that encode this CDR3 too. The CDR3 spells CASSLTVNTEAFF. In DNA form, the CDR3 reads TGTGCCAGCAGTTTAACAGTGAACACTGAAGCTTTCTTT. This chain connects TRBV12-3 or TRBV12-4 to TRBJ1-1; D is ambiguous. V lost 2 bases, J lost 0 bases, and 4 bases lay in between. The CDR3 is made up of 13 amino acids.

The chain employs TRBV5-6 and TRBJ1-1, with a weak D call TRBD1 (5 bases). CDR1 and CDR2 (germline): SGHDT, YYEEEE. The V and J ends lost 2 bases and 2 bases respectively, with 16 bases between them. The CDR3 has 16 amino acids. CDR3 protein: CASSLNGGTDNTEAFF. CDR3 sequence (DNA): TGTGCCAGCAGCTTAAACGGCGGGACCGATAACACTGAAGCTTTCTTT.

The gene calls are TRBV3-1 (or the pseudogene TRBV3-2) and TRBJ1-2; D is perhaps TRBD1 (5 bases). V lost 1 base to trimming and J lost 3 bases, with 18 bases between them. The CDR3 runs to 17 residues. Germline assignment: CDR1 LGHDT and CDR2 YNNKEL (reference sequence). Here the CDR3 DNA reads TGTGCCAGCAGCCAAGGTATTACTCCGGGCAGGGACTATGGCTACACCTTC. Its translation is CASSQGITPGRDYGYTF.

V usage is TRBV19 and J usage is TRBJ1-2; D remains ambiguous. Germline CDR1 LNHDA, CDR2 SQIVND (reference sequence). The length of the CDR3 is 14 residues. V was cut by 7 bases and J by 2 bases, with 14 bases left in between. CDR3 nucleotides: TGTGCCAGTACTCCGGGAACCGAAAACTATGGCTACACCTTC. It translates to CASTPGTENYGYTF.

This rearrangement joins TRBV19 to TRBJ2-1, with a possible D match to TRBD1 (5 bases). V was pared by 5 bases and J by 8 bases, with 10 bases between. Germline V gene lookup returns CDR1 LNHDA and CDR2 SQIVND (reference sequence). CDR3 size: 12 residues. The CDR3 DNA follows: TGTGCCAGTAGTTTCCAGGGCGATGAGCAGTTCTTC. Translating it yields CASSFQGDEQFF. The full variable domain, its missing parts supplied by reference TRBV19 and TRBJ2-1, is DGGITQSPKYLFRKEGQNVTLSCEQNLNHDAMYWYRQDPGQGLRLIYYSQIVNDFQKGDIAEGYSVSREKKESFPLTVTSAQKNPTAFYLCASSFQGDEQFFGPGTRLTVL.

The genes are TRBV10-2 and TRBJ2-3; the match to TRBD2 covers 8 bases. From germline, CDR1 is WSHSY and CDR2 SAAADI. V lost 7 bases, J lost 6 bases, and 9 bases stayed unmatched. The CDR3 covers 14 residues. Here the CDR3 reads CASNEAGVGDTQYF. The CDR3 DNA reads TGCGCCAGCAACGAAGCGGGGGTAGGGGATACGCAGTATTTT.

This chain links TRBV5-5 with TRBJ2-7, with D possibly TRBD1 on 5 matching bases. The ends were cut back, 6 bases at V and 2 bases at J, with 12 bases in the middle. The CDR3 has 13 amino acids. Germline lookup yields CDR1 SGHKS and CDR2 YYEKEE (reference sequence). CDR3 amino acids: CASNLRATYEQYF. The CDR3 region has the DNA TGTGCCAGCAACCTCAGGGCAACCTACGAGCAGTACTTC.

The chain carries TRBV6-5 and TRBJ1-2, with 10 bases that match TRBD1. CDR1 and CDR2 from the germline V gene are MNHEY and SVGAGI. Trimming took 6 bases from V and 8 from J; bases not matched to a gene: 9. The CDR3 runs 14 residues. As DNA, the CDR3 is TGTGCCAGCAGACCCCCCGGGACAGGGGTCGGCTACACCTTC. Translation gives CASRPPGTGVGYTF.